The 19 T cell receptor beta chains presented below share a single source sample, sequenced in a study of shared clonotypes between healthy human individuals. Only in-frame clones appear in the TCRdb table, and some are missing; sequencing was by immunoSEQ multiplex PCR. Among about 2.2 million clones listed, about 92% were seen once. In the naive CD8 group, cells lacked CD45RO and were positively selected for CCR7, so terminally differentiated effector memory CD45RA+ cells were left out. Sequenced: naive CD8+ T cells from PBMCs. These receptors all come from a man aged 18 to 29 in good health. Some clones in this sample may be carry-over from other donors' samples.

The J gene is TRBJ2-1, the V gene TRBV2, with 10 bases identical to TRBD2. Germline CDR1 reads SNHLY; CDR2 reads FYNNEI. There are 14 residues in the CDR3. The trim removed 8 bases at V and 7 bases at J, leaving 8 bases unmatched. CDR3 nucleotides: TGTGCCAGCTGTGTACTAGCGGGAAGGAATGAGCAGTTCTTC. Protein product: CASCVLAGRNEQFF.

This chain uses TRBV19 with TRBJ1-5; TRBD1 aligns across 7 bases. CDR3 length: 14 amino acids. The V gene's germline CDR1 is LNHDA and CDR2 SQIVND (reference sequence). Trimming removed 6 bases from V and 3 bases from J; junction bases left unmatched: 5. The CDR3 DNA is TGTGCCAGTAGCTGGGGGACAGCCAATCAGCCCCAGCATTTT. Encoded protein: CASSWGTANQPQHF.

This chain connects TRBV25-1 to TRBJ2-3; D is unclear. Germline-derived CDR1 and CDR2 are MGHDK and SYGVNS. There are 16 residues in the CDR3. V dropped 6 bases and J dropped 1 base, with 17 bases sitting between them. The CDR3: CASSRVPGSRTDTQYF. The CDR3 DNA reads TGTGCCAGCAGCCGAGTCCCCGGGTCGCGCACAGATACGCAGTATTTT.

The count of this clone is one. The rearrangement uses TRBV28 and TRBJ1-4; D is undetermined. The germline gives CDR1 MDHEN, CDR2 SYDVKM. V lost 5 bases and J 3 bases, leaving 22 bases between the germline ends. The CDR3 covers 18 residues. CDR3: CASSPRSWGPEANEKLFF. CDR3 in DNA: TGTGCCAGCAGTCCTAGGTCGTGGGGTCCCGAAGCTAATGAAAAACTGTTTTTT. Based on the CDR3 plus reference TRBV28 and TRBJ1-4, the full variable domain is DVKVTQSSRYLVKRTGEKVFLECVQDMDHENMFWYRQDPGLGLRLIYFSYDVKMKEKGDIPEGYSVSREKKERFSLILESASTNQTSMYLCASSPRSWGPEANEKLFFGSGTQLSVL.

The rearrangement uses TRBV19 and TRBJ1-5; no clear D gene. The CDR3 length is 16 residues. V lost 7 bases, J lost 3 bases, and 19 bases lay in between. Germline CDR1 is LNHDA and CDR2 is SQIVND (reference sequence). CDR3 sequence: CASTHGEILVNQPQHF. Written as DNA, the CDR3 is TGTGCCAGTACACACGGGGAGATTCTGGTCAATCAGCCCCAGCATTTT.

The rearrangement uses TRBV5-1 and TRBJ2-2, with TRBD2 matching 11 bases. This CDR3 is 15 amino acids long. V dropped 4 bases and J dropped 5; count of bases not matched to a gene: 4. Germline lookup yields CDR1 SGHRS and CDR2 YFSETQ. CDR3 in amino acids: CASSTGTSGTGELFF. For the CDR3, the DNA is TGCGCCAGCAGCACAGGGACTAGCGGAACCGGGGAGCTGTTTTTT.

As for this clone: Different DNA sequences within this sample yield the same CDR3. This chain links TRBV27 with TRBJ2-2; D is unclear. V shed 0 bases and J shed 3 bases, with 2 bases lying between them. CDR3 length: 13 residues. CDR1 is MNHEY, CDR2 SMNVEV, per germline (reference sequence). This CDR3 reads CASSLSDTGELFF. For the CDR3, the DNA is TGTGCCAGCAGTTTATCTGACACCGGGGAGCTGTTTTTT.

This clone was seen a handful of times. J is TRBJ1-1 and V is TRBV9; 7 positions match TRBD1. The trim removed 4 bases at V and 5 bases at J, leaving 8 bases unmatched. There are 14 residues in the CDR3. Germline values: CDR1 SGDLS, CDR2 YYNGEE. The DNA of the CDR3 is TGTGCCAGCAGCCGACAGGGAGCGGGGACTGAAGCTTTCTTT. Its translation: CASSRQGAGTEAFF.

This clone was observed once. This sequence joins TRBV7-2 and TRBJ2-7; 7 bases align to TRBD2. The junction had 5 bases not matched to a gene; V was cut back by 1 base and J by 2 bases. This CDR3 contains 15 residues. Looked up from germline, CDR1 is SGHTA and CDR2 is FQGNSA. CDR3 residues: CASSLGSRGAYEQYF. CDR3 nucleotides: TGTGCCAGCAGCTTAGGGTCCCGGGGGGCCTACGAGCAGTACTTC.

This clone has a handful of counts. The sample holds other DNA sequences that translate to the same CDR3. J is TRBJ1-1 and V is TRBV5-5; possible D gene TRBD1, 5 bases. This CDR3 comprises 13 residues. Germline CDR1 reads SGHKS; CDR2 reads YYEKEE (reference sequence). Deletions cut 2 bases from V and 1 base from J, with 6 bases between. CDR3 in amino acids: CASSLGENTEAFF. Here the CDR3 DNA reads TGTGCCAGCAGCTTAGGGGAGAACACTGAAGCTTTCTTT.

This rearrangement joins TRBV7-3 to TRBJ2-5; D is uncertain. Germline loops: CDR1 SGHTA, CDR2 FQGTGA. CDR3 length equals 13 residues. Trimming took off 2 bases at V and 1 base at J, with 5 bases between the two ends. In DNA, the CDR3 is TGTGCCAGCAGCTTAGCGGTCCAAGAGACCCAGTACTTC. This codes for CASSLAVQETQYF.

The chain recombines TRBV28 with TRBJ1-3; 7 positions agree with TRBD1. The CDR3 loop spans 15 amino acids. Germline CDR1 reads MDHEN; CDR2 reads SYDVKM. V shed 6 bases, J shed 5 bases, and the junction held 10 bases outside the gene matches. This CDR3 reads CASSAGTVIRNTIYF. CDR3 sequence (DNA): TGTGCCAGCAGCGCCGGGACAGTGATTAGAAACACCATATATTTT. Full variable domain (remainder filled in from reference TRBV28 and TRBJ1-3): DVKVTQSSRYLVKRTGEKVFLECVQDMDHENMFWYRQDPGLGLRLIYFSYDVKMKEKGDIPEGYSVSREKKERFSLILESASTNQTSMYLCASSAGTVIRNTIYFGEGSWLTVV.

The chain employs TRBV29-1 and TRBJ2-5; D is unresolved. The J call is in doubt because the DNA end fits TRBJ2-7 better. Germline V gives CDR1 SQVTM, CDR2 ANQGSEA. This CDR3 spans 12 amino acids. CDR3 sequence: CSAAGSTYEQYF. The DNA of the CDR3 is TGCAGCGCTGCAGGCTCAACCTACGAGCAGTACTTC.

This sequence joins TRBV27 and TRBJ2-2, with 7 bases identical to TRBD1. The germline gives CDR1 MNHEY, CDR2 SMNVEV (reference sequence). The CDR3 is 15 amino acids. The ends lost 4 bases at V and 1 base at J; junction bases unmatched: 3. In DNA form, the CDR3 reads TGTGCCAGCAGTTCCTGGGACAGGAACACCGGGGAGCTGTTTTTT. It is translated as CASSSWDRNTGELFF.

Concerning this clone itself: The sample contains more than one DNA sequence encoding this CDR3. The chain couples TRBV7-9 to TRBJ1-1; 8 nucleotides line up with TRBD1. This CDR3 is built from 14 residues. Germline trimming cut 4 bases from V and 5 bases from J; bases unmatched to any gene: 6. The germline V gene encodes CDR1 SEHNR and CDR2 FQNEAQ (reference sequence). As DNA, the CDR3 is TGTGCCAGCAGCTCCAGGACAGGGAATACTGAAGCTTTCTTT. Its protein product is CASSSRTGNTEAFF.

V is TRBV4-1 and J is TRBJ1-5; a weak D match, TRBD1 (5 bases). The CDR3 has 19 amino acids. Trimming removed 0 bases at V and 2 bases at J, with 20 bases between. Germline loops: CDR1 MGHRA, CDR2 YSYEKL. CDR3 coding DNA: TGCGCCAGCAGCCAAGATCGGGGCAGGGAGGTTGTTCGCAATCAGCCCCAGCATTTT. This sequence encodes CASSQDRGREVVRNQPQHF.

V gene TRBV19 combines with J gene TRBJ2-2; D not certain. The CDR3 is 13 amino acids. Deletions cut 3 bases from V and 6 bases from J, with 8 bases between. The V gene's germline CDR1 is LNHDA and CDR2 SQIVND (reference sequence). The CDR3 spells CASSILLPGELFF. CDR3 coding DNA: TGTGCCAGTAGTATCCTACTCCCCGGGGAGCTGTTTTTT.

A word on this clone: This CDR3 is also generated by other DNA sequences in the sample. V gene TRBV28 combines with J gene TRBJ2-5; TRBD2 is a possible D gene (5 bases). V was cut by 2 bases and J by 5 bases, with 9 bases left in between. CDR3 length: 13 residues. The germline CDR1 and CDR2 sequences are MDHEN and SYDVKM. The DNA for the CDR3 is TGTGCCAGCAGTTTACGGGGTCGGGAGACCCAGTACTTC. Translation gives CASSLRGRETQYF.

This chain links TRBV27 with TRBJ2-1; perhaps TRBD2 as D (6 bases). The CDR3 has 15 residues. Trimming shortened V by 4 bases and J by 5 bases, and 15 bases separated the two germline ends. Germline assignment: CDR1 MNHEY and CDR2 SMNVEV (reference sequence). The CDR3: CASSSIAAKDNEQFF. The CDR3 DNA follows: TGTGCCAGCAGTTCCATAGCGGCCAAGGACAATGAGCAGTTCTTC.